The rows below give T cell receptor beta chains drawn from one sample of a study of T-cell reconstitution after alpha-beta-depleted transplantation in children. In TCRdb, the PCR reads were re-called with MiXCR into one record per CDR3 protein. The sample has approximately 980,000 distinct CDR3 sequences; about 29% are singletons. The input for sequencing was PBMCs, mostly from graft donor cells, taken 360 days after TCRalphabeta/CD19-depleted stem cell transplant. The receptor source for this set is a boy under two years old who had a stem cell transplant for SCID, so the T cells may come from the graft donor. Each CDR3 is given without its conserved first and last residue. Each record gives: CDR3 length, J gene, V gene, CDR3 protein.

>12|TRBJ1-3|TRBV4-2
ASSGTYPGNTIY
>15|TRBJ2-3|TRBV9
ASSARQTGGRADTQY
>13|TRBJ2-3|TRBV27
ASSFTAIGTDTQY
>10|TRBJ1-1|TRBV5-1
ASSTEVGEAF
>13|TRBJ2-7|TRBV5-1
ASSTQRGPSYEQY
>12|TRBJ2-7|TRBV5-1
ASGPEGRPYEQY
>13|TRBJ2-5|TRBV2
ASVRTGTTKETQY
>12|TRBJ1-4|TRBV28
ASRPTLRREKLF
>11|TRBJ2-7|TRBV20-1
SASPNSNYEQY
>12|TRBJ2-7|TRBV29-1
SVERPGGSAEQY
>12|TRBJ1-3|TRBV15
ATSRDLGGNTIY
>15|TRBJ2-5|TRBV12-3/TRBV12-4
ASSPTSGAPSGETQY
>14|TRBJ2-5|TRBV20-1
SACSPGLAGSETQY
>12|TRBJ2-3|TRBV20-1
SARSGVGTDTQY
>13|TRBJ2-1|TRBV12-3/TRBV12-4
ASTLLAGVNNEQF
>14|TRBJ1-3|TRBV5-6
ASSLDGRGRGNTIY
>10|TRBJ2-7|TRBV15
ATSRNTYEQY
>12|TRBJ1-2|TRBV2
ASSLRQVRTGYT
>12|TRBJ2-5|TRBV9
ASSVGGEQETQY
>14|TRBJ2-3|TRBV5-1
ASSLGLADSTDTQY
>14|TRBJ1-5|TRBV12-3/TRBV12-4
ASSGAAWGAHQPQH
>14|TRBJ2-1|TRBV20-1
SARVFAGTRVNEQF
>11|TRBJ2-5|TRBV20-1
SASEGGMETQY
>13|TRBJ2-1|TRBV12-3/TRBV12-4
ASSFGGHPYNEQF
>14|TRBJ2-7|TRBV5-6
ASSPPGQARLYEQY
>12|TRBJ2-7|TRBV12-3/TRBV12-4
ASSYLGAGYEQY
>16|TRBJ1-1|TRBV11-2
ASSPGKGQTYRSTEAF
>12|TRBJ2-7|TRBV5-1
ASSLAGTGDEQY
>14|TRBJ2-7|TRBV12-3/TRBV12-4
ASSYGHPGGSYEQY
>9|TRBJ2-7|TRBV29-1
SVELGDEQY
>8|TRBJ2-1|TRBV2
ASRQGSQF
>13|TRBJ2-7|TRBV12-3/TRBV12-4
ASSLFLGGTYEQY
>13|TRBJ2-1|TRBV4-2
ASSQDRGAGNEQF
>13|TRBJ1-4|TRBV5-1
ASSLEKGAHEKLF
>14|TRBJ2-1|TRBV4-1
ASSQTRDRSYNEQF
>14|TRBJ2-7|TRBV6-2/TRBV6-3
ASSYPTVSGRDEQY
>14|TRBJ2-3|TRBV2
ASTTLSGGEVDTQY